The TCR beta chain under discussion was sequenced for a study of blood T cell repertoires in COVID-19. Using immunoSEQ multiplex PCR, the repertoire was profiled, and TCRdb retains in-frame clones only, with some absent. The table records 500,000 to 600,000 clones, roughly nine tenths of them present only once. CDR3 length: 14 residues. The V end was cut by 3 bases, the J end by 6 bases, with 12 bases between. Germline assignment: CDR1 ENHRY and CDR2 SYGVKD. This TCR was sampled from a woman between 50 and 59 years old with COVID-19, enrolled during active disease. The chain joins TRBV10-3 to TRBJ1-3; tentative D call: TRBD1 (6 bases). Sequencing was performed on peripheral blood. This CDR3 is CAISDRTGSNTIYF. The CDR3 nucleotides read TGTGCCATCAGTGATCGAACAGGGTCAAACACCATATATTTT.